Listed below are T cell receptor beta chains from one sample, sequenced in a study of T cell repertoires in cytomegalovirus infection. TCRdb itself ran the reads through MiXCR, one entry per CDR3 protein. This sample has approximately 150,000 distinct CDR3 sequences; roughly 22% occur once, and the top ten carry more than 25%. Which antigens these TCRs recognize remains unknown. Here the sequenced sample was CD8+ T cells from cultured PBMCs, taken from culture after CMV antigen stimulation. These receptors all stem from a human donor in good health (CMV status not recorded). Some clones in this sample may be carry-over from other donors' samples. Both conserved end residues are part of each CDR3. Fields, in order: V gene, D gene, J gene, clone size, CDR3 DNA, CDR3 protein. A D gene is named only where the DNA matches it firmly. Clone size appears in some rows only: once, few, many, or a class for an expanded clone.

TRBV7-9	TRBD1	TRBJ2-7	few	TGTGCCAGCAGCGGAAACTTAGAGGGACAGGGGGCGCGAGAGCAGTACTTC	CASSGNLEGQGAREQYF
TRBV12-3/TRBV12-4	NA	TRBJ2-2	few	TGTGCCAGCAGTGACCGCCTGAGGGGCGCCGGGGAGCTGTTTTTT	CASSDRLRGAGELFF
TRBV7-9	NA	TRBJ1-1	few	TGTACCCCGACACTGATAAACACTGAAGCTTTCTTT	CTPTLINTEAFF
TRBV7-8	TRBD1	TRBJ1-2	NA	TGTGCCAGCAGCTTAGCCCAGGGGGGAGCATATGGCTACACCTTC	CASSLAQGGAYGYTF
TRBV11-3	TRBD1	TRBJ2-6	many	TGTGCCAGCAGCCAAAAGGGACAGGCTGGGGCCAACGTCCTGACTTTC	CASSQKGQAGANVLTF
TRBV12-3/TRBV12-4	NA	TRBJ1-2	NA	TGTGCCAGCAGTTTCGGGACAAGCTATGGCTACACCTTC	CASSFGTSYGYTF
TRBV4-1	TRBD1	TRBJ2-7	once	TGCGCCAGCAGCAAATACCCGACAGGGGGAGGCGAGCAGTACTTC	CASSKYPTGGGEQYF
TRBV19	TRBD1	TRBJ1-4	NA	TGTGCCAGTGCTCCGGGACAGCGAAATGAAAAACTGTTTTTT	CASAPGQRNEKLFF
TRBV11-2	NA	TRBJ2-1	NA	TGTGCCAGCAGCTTAGACCTCAACAATGAGCAGTTCTTC	CASSLDLNNEQFF
TRBV7-9	TRBD1	TRBJ2-3	NA	TGTGCCAGCAGCCCTAAACAGGGGCCATTCACAGATACGCAGTATTTT	CASSPKQGPFTDTQYF
TRBV12-3/TRBV12-4	NA	TRBJ2-2	few	TGTGCCAGCAGTTTAGGGGGTGACCCCTCCGGGGAGCTGTTTTTT	CASSLGGDPSGELFF
TRBV30	NA	TRBJ1-1	NA	TGTGCCCACCAGCTGTCCATGAACACTGAAGCTTTCTTT	CAHQLSMNTEAFF
TRBV11-2	TRBD2	TRBJ2-7	NA	TGTGCCAGCAGCTGGGAGGGACTAGAGGTCTACGAGCAGTACTTC	CASSWEGLEVYEQYF
TRBV4-1	TRBD2	TRBJ2-1	NA	TGCGCCAGCAGCCAAGATTTGGGACTAGCCTATGAGCAGTTCTTC	CASSQDLGLAYEQFF
TRBV25-1	NA	TRBJ2-2	NA	TGTGCCAGCAGCCAAGGTGGTGTAATCACCGGGGAGCTGTTTTTT	CASSQGGVITGELFF
TRBV2	NA	TRBJ2-2	few	TGTGCCAGCGTCTCAGCGGGCCTCGCGAACACCGGGGAGCTGTTTTTT	CASVSAGLANTGELFF
TRBV6-1	TRBD1	TRBJ1-4	NA	TGTGCCAGCAGTTCAATCGACAGGGGAGGAAATGAAAAACTGTTTTTT	CASSSIDRGGNEKLFF
TRBV5-5	NA	TRBJ2-7	NA	TGTGCCAGCAGCTTCGGAGAACTCTACGAGCAGTACTTC	CASSFGELYEQYF
TRBV19	NA	TRBJ1-1	NA	TGTGCCAGTAGTATTTTCGAGGAGGAAGAACCCAACACTGAAGCTTTCTTT	CASSIFEEEEPNTEAFF
TRBV7-9	TRBD1	TRBJ2-2	NA	TGTGCCAGCAGCTTACTGGGACAGGGGGCCACCGGGGAGCTGTTTTTT	CASSLLGQGATGELFF
TRBV12-3/TRBV12-4	TRBD1	TRBJ2-5	few	TGTGCCAGCAGTTTCCCCCCGGGACAGCAAGAGACCCAGTACTTC	CASSFPPGQQETQYF
TRBV27	NA	TRBJ2-5	NA	TGTGCCAGCAGTTTTGGTCCAGGGACCTACCAAGAGACCCAGTACTTC	CASSFGPGTYQETQYF
TRBV24-1	NA	TRBJ2-3	NA	TGTGCCACCAGTAGGTCAGATACGCAGTATTTT	CATSRSDTQYF
TRBV6-8	TRBD1	TRBJ1-2	few	TGTGCCAGCAGCTCGAGGGACAGGTGGTTTTATGGCTACACCTTC	CASSSRDRWFYGYTF